The 5 T cell receptor beta chains presented below share a single source sample, sequenced in a study of identical twins. TCRdb itself ran the 5' RACE reads through MiXCR, one entry per CDR3 protein. The profile shows approximately 1.8 million distinct CDR3 sequences, around 33% of them singletons. Input material: cord blood. The receptors stem from a newborn girl in good health.

The rearrangement uses TRBV6-2 or TRBV6-3 and TRBJ1-2, with 9 bases aligning to TRBD1. CDR3 length: 15 amino acids. Germline lookup yields CDR1 MNHEY and CDR2 SVGEGT. The V and J ends lost 2 bases and 5 bases, in that order; junction bases with no gene match: 6. The DNA for the CDR3 is TGTGCCAGCAGTTACGCCCTGGACAGGGGTTATGGCTACACCTTC. Translated: CASSYALDRGYGYTF.

A few counts support this clonotype. V usage is TRBV3-1 and J usage is TRBJ2-1; D remains unclear. Trimming took 0 bases from V and 10 from J, leaving 10 bases between them. The CDR3 is 13 residues long. The germline gives CDR1 LGHDT, CDR2 YNNKEL (reference sequence). The CDR3 DNA reads as TGTGCCAGCAGCCAAGAGGTAGGAGTGGAGCAGTTCTTC. This gives the protein CASSQEVGVEQFF.

The rearrangement uses TRBV5-1 and TRBJ2-5, with 10 bases that match TRBD2. Germline CDR1 and CDR2: SGHRS and YFSETQ. Trimming took 7 bases from V and 11 from J; bases not matched to a gene: 14. This CDR3 region has 14 residues. The CDR3 is CASGSGGSYNEQYF. CDR3 sequence (DNA): TGCGCCAGCGGTAGCGGGGGGTCTTACAATGAGCAGTACTTC.

In this sample, this clonotype turned up once. CDR3 amino acids: CASNYGRTTDTQYF. CDR3 sequence (DNA): TGTGCCAGCAATTACGGGAGGACCACAGATACGCAGTATTTT. V gene TRBV12-3 or TRBV12-4 combines with J gene TRBJ2-3; 7 bases line up with TRBD2. This CDR3 region has 14 residues. After removal of 7 bases from V and 2 bases from J, the junction contained 6 bases not matched to a gene.

This clonotype was counted between two and nine times. The chain joins TRBV9 to TRBJ2-6, with unresolved D. V shed 0 bases and J shed 3 bases, with 1 base lying between them. This CDR3 contains 13 residues. Germline-derived CDR1 and CDR2 are SGDLS and YYNGEE. The CDR3 coding sequence is TGTGCCAGCAGCGTAGTTGGGGCCAACGTCCTGACTTTC. This sequence encodes CASSVVGANVLTF.